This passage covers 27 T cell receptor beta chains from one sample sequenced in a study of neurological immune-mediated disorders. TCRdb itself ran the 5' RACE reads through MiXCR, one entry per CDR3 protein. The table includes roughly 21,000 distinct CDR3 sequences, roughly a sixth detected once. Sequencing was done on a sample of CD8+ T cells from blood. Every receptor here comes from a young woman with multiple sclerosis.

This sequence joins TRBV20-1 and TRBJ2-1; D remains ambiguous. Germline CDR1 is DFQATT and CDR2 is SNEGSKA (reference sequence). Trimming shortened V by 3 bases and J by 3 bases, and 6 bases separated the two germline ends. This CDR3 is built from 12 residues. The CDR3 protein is CSASPSYNEQFF. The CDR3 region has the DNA TGCAGTGCTAGTCCTAGCTACAATGAGCAGTTCTTC.

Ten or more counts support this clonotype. The CDR3 region has the DNA TGTGCCAGCAGTGACGCCGGGACAGGGCTTGGCTACACCTTC. Protein: CASSDAGTGLGYTF. V and J are TRBV6-6 and TRBJ1-2, with 9 bases matching TRBD1. Germline CDR1 is MNHNY and CDR2 is SVGAGI (reference sequence). This CDR3 spans 14 amino acids. V shed 5 bases and J 7 bases; nucleotides not matched to a gene: 8.

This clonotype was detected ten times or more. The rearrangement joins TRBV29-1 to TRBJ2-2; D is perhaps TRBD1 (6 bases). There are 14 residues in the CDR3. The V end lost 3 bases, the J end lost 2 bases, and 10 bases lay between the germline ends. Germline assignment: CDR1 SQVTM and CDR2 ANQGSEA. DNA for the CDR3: TGCAGCGTTGATTCCAGGGGTAACACCGGGGAGCTGTTTTTT. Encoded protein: CSVDSRGNTGELFF.

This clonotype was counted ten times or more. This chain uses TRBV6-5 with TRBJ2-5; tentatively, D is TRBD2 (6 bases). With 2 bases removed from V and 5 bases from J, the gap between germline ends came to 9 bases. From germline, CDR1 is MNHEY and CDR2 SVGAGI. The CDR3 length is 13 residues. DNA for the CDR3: TGTGCCAGCAGTTACCGGGAGTGGGAGACCCAGTACTTC. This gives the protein CASSYREWETQYF.

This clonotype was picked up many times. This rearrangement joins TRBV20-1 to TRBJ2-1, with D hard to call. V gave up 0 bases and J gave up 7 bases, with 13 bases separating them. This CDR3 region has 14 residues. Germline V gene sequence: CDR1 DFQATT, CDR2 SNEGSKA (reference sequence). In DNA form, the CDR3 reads TGCAGTGCTAGAGATGGGCGTTTGGCAAATGAGCAGTTCTTC. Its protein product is CSARDGRLANEQFF.

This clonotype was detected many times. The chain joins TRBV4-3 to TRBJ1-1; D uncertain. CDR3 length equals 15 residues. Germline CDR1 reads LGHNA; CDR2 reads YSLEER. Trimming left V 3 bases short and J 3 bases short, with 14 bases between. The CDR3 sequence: CASSHDIAEYTEAFF. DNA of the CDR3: TGCGCCAGCAGCCATGACATAGCGGAGTACACTGAAGCTTTCTTT.

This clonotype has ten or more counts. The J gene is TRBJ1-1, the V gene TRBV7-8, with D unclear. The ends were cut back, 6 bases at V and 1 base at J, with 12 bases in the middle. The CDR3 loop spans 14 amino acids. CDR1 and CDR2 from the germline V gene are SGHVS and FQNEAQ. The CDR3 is CASSFFRTNTEAFF. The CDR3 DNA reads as TGTGCCAGCAGTTTCTTCCGGACGAACACTGAAGCTTTCTTT.

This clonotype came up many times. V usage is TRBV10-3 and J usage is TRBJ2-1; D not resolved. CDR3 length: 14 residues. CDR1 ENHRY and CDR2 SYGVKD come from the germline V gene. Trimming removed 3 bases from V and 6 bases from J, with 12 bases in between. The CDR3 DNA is TGTGCCATCAGTGATCCGCCAGCAGCCAATGAGCAGTTCTTC. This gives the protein CAISDPPAANEQFF.

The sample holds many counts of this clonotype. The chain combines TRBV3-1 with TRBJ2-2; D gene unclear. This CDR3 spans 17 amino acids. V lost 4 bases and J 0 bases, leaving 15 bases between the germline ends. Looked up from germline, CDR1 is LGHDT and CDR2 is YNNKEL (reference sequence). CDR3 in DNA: TGTGCCAGCAGCCGCAAGTATGTAGGCGCGAACACCGGGGAGCTGTTTTTT. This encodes CASSRKYVGANTGELFF.

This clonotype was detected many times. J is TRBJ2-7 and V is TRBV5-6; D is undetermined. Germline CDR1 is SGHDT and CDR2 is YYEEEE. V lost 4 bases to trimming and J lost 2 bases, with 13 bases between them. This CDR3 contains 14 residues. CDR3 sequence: CASSLAQLTYEQYF. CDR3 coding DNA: TGTGCCAGCAGCCTCGCACAGCTGACCTACGAGCAGTACTTC.

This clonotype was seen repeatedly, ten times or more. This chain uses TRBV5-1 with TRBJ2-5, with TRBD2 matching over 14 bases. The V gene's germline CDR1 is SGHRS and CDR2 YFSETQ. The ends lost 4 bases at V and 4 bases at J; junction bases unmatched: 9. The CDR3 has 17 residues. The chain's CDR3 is CASSLGTSGSIGETQYF. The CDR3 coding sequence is TGCGCCAGCAGCCTCGGGACTAGCGGGAGTATTGGAGAGACCCAGTACTTC.

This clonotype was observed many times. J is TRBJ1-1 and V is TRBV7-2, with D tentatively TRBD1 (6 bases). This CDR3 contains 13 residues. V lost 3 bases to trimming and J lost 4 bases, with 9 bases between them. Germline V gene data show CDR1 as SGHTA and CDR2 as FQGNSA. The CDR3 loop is CASSLRGATEAFF. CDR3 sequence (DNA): TGTGCCAGCAGCTTGCGGGGGGCCACTGAAGCTTTCTTT.

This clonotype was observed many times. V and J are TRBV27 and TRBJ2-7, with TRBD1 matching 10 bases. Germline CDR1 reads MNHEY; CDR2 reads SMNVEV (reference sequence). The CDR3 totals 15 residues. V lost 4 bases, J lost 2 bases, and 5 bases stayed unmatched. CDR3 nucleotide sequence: TGTGCCAGCAGTTCGCGACAGGGGGCAACCTACGAGCAGTACTTC. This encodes CASSSRQGATYEQYF.

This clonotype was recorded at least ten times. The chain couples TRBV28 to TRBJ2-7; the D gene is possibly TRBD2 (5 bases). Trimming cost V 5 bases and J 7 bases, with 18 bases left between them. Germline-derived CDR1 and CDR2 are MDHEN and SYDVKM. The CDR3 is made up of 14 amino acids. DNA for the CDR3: TGTGCCAGCAGTAATACCGGCAGTCCGGGGGAGCAGTACTTC. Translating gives CASSNTGSPGEQYF.

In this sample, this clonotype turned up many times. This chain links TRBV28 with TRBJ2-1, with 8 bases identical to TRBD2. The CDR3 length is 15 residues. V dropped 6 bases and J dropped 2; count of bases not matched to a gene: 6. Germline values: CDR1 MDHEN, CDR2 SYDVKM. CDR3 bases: TGTGCCAGCAGACCCGGGACTAGTGCCTACAATGAGCAGTTCTTC. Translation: CASRPGTSAYNEQFF.

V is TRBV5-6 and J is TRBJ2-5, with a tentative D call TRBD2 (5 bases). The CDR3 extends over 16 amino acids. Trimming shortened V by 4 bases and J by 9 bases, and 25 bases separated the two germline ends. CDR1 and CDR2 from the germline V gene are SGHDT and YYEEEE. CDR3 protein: CASSRTSDLLGVSQYF. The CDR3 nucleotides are TGTGCCAGCAGCCGGACCTCGGACTTACTCGGGGTGTCCCAGTACTTC.

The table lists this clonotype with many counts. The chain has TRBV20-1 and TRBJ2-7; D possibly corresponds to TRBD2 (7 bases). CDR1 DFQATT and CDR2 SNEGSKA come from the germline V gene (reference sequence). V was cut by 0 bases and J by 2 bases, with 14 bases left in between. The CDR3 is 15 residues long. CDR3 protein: CSARDFQGTTYEQYF. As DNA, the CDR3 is TGCAGTGCTAGAGATTTTCAGGGGACTACCTACGAGCAGTACTTC.

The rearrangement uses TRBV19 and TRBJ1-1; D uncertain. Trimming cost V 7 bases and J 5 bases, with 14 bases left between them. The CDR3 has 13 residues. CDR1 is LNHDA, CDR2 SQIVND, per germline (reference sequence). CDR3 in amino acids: CASIEAGRTEAFF. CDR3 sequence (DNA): TGTGCCAGTATAGAAGCGGGAAGGACTGAAGCTTTCTTT.

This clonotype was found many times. The CDR3 loop reads CASSDGQGLTNEKLFF. The CDR3 DNA sequence: TGTGCCAGCAGTGACGGACAGGGATTAACTAATGAAAAACTGTTTTTT. The J gene is TRBJ1-4, the V gene TRBV5-6, with 8 nucleotides matching TRBD1. V shed 5 bases, J shed 1 base, and the junction held 7 bases outside the gene matches. The V gene's germline CDR1 is SGHDT and CDR2 YYEEEE. The CDR3 is made up of 16 amino acids.

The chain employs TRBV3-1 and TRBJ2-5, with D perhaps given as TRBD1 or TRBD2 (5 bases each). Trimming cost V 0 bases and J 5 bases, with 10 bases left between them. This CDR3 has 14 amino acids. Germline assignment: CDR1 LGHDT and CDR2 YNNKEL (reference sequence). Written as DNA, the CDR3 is TGTGCCAGCAGCCAAGAGGGGGACCTGGAGACCCAGTACTTC. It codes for CASSQEGDLETQYF.

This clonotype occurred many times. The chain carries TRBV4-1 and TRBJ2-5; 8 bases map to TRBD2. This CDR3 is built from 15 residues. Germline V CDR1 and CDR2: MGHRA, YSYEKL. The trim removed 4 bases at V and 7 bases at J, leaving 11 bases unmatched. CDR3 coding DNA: TGCGCCAGCAGCCTGACGGGACTAGGGGAGGGGACCCAGTACTTC. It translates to CASSLTGLGEGTQYF.

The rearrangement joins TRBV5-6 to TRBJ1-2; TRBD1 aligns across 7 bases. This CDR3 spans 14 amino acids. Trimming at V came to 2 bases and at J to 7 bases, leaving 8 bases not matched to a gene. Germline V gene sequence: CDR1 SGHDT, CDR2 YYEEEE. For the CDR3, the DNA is TGTGCCAGCAGCTTCGTCGACAGGGACATTGGCTACACCTTC. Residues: CASSFVDRDIGYTF.

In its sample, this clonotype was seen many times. This CDR3 is CASSQGTSGVSTDTQYF. CDR3 bases: TGTGCCAGCAGCCAAGGGACTAGCGGGGTGAGCACAGATACGCAGTATTTT. V gene TRBV14 combines with J gene TRBJ2-3; 12 bases line up with TRBD2. Germline assignment: CDR1 SGHDN and CDR2 FVKESK. The CDR3 runs 17 residues. With V trimmed by 1 base and J by 0 bases, 2 bases remained unmatched.

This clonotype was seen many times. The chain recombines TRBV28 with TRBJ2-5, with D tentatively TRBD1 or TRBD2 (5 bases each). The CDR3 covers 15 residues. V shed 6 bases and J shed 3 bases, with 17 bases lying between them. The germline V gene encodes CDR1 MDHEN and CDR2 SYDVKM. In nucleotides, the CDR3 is TGTGCCAGCAGCTATTTGGGGGACCGGAAAGAGACCCAGTACTTC. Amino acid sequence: CASSYLGDRKETQYF.

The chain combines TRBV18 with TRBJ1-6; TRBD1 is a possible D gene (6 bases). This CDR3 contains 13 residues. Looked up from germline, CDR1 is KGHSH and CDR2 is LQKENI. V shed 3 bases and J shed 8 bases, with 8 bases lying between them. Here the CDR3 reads CASSPGADSPLHF. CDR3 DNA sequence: TGTGCCAGCTCACCGGGGGCGGATTCACCCCTCCACTTT.

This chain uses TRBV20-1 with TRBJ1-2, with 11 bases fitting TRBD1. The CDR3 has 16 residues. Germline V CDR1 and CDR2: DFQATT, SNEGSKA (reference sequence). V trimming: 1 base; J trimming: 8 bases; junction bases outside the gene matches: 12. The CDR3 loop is CSARGQPGQGVSGYTF. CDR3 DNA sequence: TGCAGTGCTAGAGGTCAACCGGGACAGGGGGTGTCGGGCTACACCTTC.

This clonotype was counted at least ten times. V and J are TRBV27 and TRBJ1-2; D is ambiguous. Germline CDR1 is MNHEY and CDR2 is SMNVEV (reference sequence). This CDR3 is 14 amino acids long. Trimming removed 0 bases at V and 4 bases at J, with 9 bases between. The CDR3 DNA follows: TGTGCCAGCAGTTTATCGGCAGGATTCTATGGCTACACCTTC. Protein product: CASSLSAGFYGYTF.